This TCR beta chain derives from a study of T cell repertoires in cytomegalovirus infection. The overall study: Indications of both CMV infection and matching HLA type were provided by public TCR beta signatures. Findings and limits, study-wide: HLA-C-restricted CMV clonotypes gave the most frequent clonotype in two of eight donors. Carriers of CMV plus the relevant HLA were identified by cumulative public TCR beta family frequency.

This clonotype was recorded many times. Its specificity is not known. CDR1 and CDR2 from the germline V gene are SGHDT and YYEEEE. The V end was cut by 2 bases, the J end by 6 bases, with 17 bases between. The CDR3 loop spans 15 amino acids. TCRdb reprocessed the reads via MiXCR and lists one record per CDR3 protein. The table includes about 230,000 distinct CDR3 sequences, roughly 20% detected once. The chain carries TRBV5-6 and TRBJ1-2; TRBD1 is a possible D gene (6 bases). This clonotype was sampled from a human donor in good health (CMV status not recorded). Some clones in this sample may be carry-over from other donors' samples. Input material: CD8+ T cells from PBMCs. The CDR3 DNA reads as TGTGCCAGCAGCTTTATTGGGGGCATAACAGATGGCTACACCTTC. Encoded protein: CASSFIGGITDGYTF.